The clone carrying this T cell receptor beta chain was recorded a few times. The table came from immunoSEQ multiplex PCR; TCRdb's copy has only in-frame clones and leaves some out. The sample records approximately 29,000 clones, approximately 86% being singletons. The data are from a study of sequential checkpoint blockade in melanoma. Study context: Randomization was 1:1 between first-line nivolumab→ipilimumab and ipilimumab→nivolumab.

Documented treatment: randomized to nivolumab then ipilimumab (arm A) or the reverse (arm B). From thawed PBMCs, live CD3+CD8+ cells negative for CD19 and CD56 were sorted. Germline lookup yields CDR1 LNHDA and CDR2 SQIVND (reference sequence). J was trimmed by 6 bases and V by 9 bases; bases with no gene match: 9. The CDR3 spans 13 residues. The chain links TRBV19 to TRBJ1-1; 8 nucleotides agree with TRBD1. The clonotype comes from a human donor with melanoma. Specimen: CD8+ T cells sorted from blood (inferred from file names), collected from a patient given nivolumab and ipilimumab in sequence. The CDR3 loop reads CASRTGGQAEAFF. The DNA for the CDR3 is TGTGCCAGCAGAACCGGGGGACAGGCTGAAGCTTTCTTT.